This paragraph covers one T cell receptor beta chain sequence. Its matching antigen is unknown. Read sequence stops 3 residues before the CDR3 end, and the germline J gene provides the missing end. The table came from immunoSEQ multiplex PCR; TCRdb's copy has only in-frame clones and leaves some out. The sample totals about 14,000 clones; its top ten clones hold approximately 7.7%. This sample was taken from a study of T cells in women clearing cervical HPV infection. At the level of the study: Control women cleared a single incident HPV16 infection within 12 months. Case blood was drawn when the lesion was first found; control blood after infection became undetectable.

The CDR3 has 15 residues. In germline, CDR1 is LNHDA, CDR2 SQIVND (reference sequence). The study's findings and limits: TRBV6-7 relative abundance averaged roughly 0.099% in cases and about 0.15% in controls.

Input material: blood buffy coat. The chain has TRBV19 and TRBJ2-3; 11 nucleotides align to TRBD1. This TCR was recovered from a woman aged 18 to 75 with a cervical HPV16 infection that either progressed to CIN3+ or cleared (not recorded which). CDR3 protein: CASSIRTGGGETQYF. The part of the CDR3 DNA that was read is TGTGCCAGTAGTATAAGGACAGGGGGCGGGGAGACG.